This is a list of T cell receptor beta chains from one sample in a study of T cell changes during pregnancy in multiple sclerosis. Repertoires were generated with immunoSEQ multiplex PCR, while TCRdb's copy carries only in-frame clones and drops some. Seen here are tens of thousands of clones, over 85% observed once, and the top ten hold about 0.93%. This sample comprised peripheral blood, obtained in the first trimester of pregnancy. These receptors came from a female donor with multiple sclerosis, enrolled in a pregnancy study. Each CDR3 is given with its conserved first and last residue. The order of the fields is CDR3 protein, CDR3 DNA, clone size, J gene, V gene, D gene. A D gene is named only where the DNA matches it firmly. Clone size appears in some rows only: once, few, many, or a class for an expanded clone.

CASSPNGLVTGELFF | TGTGCCAGCAGCCCTAACGGTTTGGTTACCGGGGAGCTGTTTTTT | NA | TRBJ2-2 | TRBV7-3 | NA
CASSWTGTNYEQYF | TGCGCCAGCAGCTGGACCGGGACTAACTACGAGCAGTACTTC | NA | TRBJ2-7 | TRBV5-1 | TRBD2
CASSFGGATDTQYF | TGTGCCAGCAGCTTCGGGGGGGCCACAGATACGCAGTATTTT | NA | TRBJ2-3 | TRBV5-6 | TRBD2
CASRPENNSPLHF | TGTGCCAGCAGACCCGAGAATAATTCACCCCTCCACTTT | NA | TRBJ1-6 | TRBV11-2 | NA
CATAGSSSYNEQFF | TGTGCCACCGCAGGGTCCTCGTCCTACAATGAGCAGTTCTTC | NA | TRBJ2-1 | TRBV2 | NA
CASSSREGGGTEAFF | TGCGCCAGCAGCTCGCGGGAGGGCGGGGGCACTGAAGCTTTCTTT | NA | TRBJ1-1 | TRBV5-1 | NA
CASREMDRIFYEQYF | TGTGCCAGCAGGGAAATGGACAGGATTTTCTACGAGCAGTACTTC | few | TRBJ2-7 | TRBV2 | TRBD1
CASSLTGVVTDTQYF | TGTGCCAGCAGCTTGACGGGAGTGGTCACAGATACGCAGTATTTT | NA | TRBJ2-3 | TRBV7-9 | NA
CASSPPGHPINTEAFF | TGTGCCAGCTCACCCCCAGGACACCCAATAAACACTGAAGCTTTCTTT | NA | TRBJ1-1 | TRBV18 | NA
CASSLMQGYNSPLHF | TGTGCCAGCTCACTGATGCAGGGGTATAATTCACCCCTCCACTTT | NA | TRBJ1-6 | TRBV18 | NA
CASSRLGGTQFF | TGTGCCAGCAGCCGACTGGGGGGGACTCAGTTCTTC | NA | TRBJ2-1 | TRBV6-6 | TRBD2
CAIRGQQETQYF | TGTGCCATCAGGGGGCAACAAGAGACCCAGTACTTC | once | TRBJ2-5 | TRBV10-3 | NA
CASSPSYRTTNTEAFF | TGTGCCAGCAGCCCAAGTTATCGGACAACGAACACTGAAGCTTTCTTT | medium-sized | TRBJ1-1 | TRBV9 | NA
CASSLTLLPSNQPQHF | TGTGCCAGCTCTCTTACTCTTCTCCCTAGCAATCAGCCCCAGCATTTT | NA | TRBJ1-5 | TRBV18 | NA
CASSQGGMYNEQFF | TGCGCCAGCAGCCAGGGCGGGATGTACAATGAGCAGTTCTTC | NA | TRBJ2-1 | TRBV4-1 | NA
CASSLDRGPYNEQFF | TGTGCCAGCAGTTTGGACAGGGGGCCCTACAATGAGCAGTTCTTC | NA | TRBJ2-1 | TRBV7-3 | TRBD1
CASSKGTGVYEQYF | TGCGCCAGCTCTAAAGGGACAGGGGTCTACGAGCAGTACTTC | NA | TRBJ2-7 | TRBV5-1 | TRBD1
CASSFRGQPGSNEKLFF | TGTGCCAGCAGCTTTAGGGGACAGCCAGGAAGTAATGAAAAACTGTTTTTT | NA | TRBJ1-4 | TRBV7-9 | TRBD1
CASSLADSPNEKLFF | TGTGCCAGCAGCTTAGCCGACAGTCCTAATGAAAAACTGTTTTTT | NA | TRBJ1-4 | TRBV7-7 | NA
CASSQAPSGPYEQYF | TGTGCCAGCAGCCAGGCCCCTAGCGGGCCCTACGAGCAGTACTTC | NA | TRBJ2-7 | TRBV6-5 | TRBD2
CASSRDRAYEQYF | TGTGCCAGCAGCCGGGACAGGGCCTACGAGCAGTACTTC | NA | TRBJ2-7 | TRBV7-9 | TRBD1
CASSQDMTGELFF | TGCGCCAGCAGCCAAGATATGACCGGGGAGCTGTTTTTT | NA | TRBJ2-2 | TRBV4-3 | NA
CAISGGVRDRAEQYF | TGTGCCATCAGTGGGGGGGTAAGGGACAGGGCCGAGCAGTACTTC | NA | TRBJ2-7 | TRBV10-3 | TRBD1
CASGGGANSYEQYF | TGTGCCAGTGGAGGCGGAGCTAACTCCTACGAGCAGTACTTC | NA | TRBJ2-7 | TRBV27 | NA
CASSQGETGGLSLPDTEAFF | TGCGCCAGCAGCCAAGGAGAGACAGGGGGCCTGTCTCTCCCAGACACTGAAGCTTTCTTT | NA | TRBJ1-1 | TRBV4-3 | TRBD1
CASSYPGTAHTEAFF | TGTGCCAGCAGTTACCCGGGGACAGCTCACACTGAAGCTTTCTTT | NA | TRBJ1-1 | TRBV6-5 | TRBD1
CARSPEASGRYEQYF | TGTGCCAGAAGCCCGGAGGCTAGCGGCCGCTACGAGCAGTACTTC | NA | TRBJ2-7 | TRBV5-3 | TRBD2
CASSLSRRGTNNEQFF | TGTGCCAGCAGTTTATCGAGGCGGGGAACCAACAATGAGCAGTTCTTC | NA | TRBJ2-1 | TRBV27 | NA
CSALRQANEAFF | TGCAGCGCCCTTAGACAGGCGAATGAAGCTTTCTTT | NA | TRBJ1-1 | TRBV29-1 | NA
CASSLRQGLSSYEQYF | TGTGCCAGCAGCCTACGACAGGGGTTGAGCTCCTACGAGCAGTACTTC | NA | TRBJ2-7 | TRBV7-2 | TRBD1
CASSAGTSATDTQYF | TGTGCCAGCAGCGCCGGGACTAGTGCCACAGATACGCAGTATTTT | NA | TRBJ2-3 | TRBV9 | TRBD2
CASSYSSGNQPQHF | TGTGCCAGCAGTTACTCGAGCGGCAATCAGCCCCAGCATTTT | NA | TRBJ1-5 | TRBV6-5 | NA
CSVQSGGRDGYTF | TGCAGCGTTCAGTCGGGGGGAAGAGATGGCTACACCTTC | NA | TRBJ1-2 | TRBV29-1 | NA
CASSSGQGSYEQYF | TGCGCCAGCAGCTCGGGACAGGGCTCCTACGAGCAGTACTTC | once | TRBJ2-7 | TRBV4-3 | TRBD1
CASSPPGSGGNEQFF | TGCGCCAGCAGCCCCCCGGGGAGCGGGGGAAATGAGCAGTTCTTC | NA | TRBJ2-1 | TRBV4-1 | TRBD2
CASTDRADTGELFF | TGCGCCAGCACTGACAGGGCCGACACCGGGGAGCTGTTTTTT | NA | TRBJ2-2 | TRBV4-3 | TRBD1
CASSVGAGFYGYTF | TGTGCCAGCAGCGTAGGGGCAGGGTTCTATGGCTACACCTTC | NA | TRBJ1-2 | TRBV9 | NA
CASSSRTGWGNTIYF | TGTGCCAGCAGTTCCCGGACAGGGTGGGGAAACACCATATATTTT | once | TRBJ1-3 | TRBV2 | TRBD1
CASSFTGIQPQETQYF | TGTGCCAGCAGTTTCACAGGAATCCAGCCTCAAGAGACCCAGTACTTC | NA | TRBJ2-5 | TRBV27 | NA
CASSPTTGVNTGELFF | TGTGCCAGCAGTCCGACGACAGGGGTCAACACCGGGGAGCTGTTTTTT | NA | TRBJ2-2 | TRBV27 | TRBD1
CASSVGDLPGGTFF | TGTGCCAGCAGCGTAGGAGACCTTCCAGGGGGAACGTTCTTC | once | TRBJ2-1 | TRBV9 | TRBD1
CASSPGQGLSYGYTF | TGTGCCAGCAGCCCGGGACAGGGATTAAGCTATGGCTACACCTTC | NA | TRBJ1-2 | TRBV5-4 | TRBD1
CASSQVALGSYNEQFF | TGCGCCAGCAGCCAAGTTGCACTAGGATCCTACAATGAGCAGTTCTTC | NA | TRBJ2-1 | TRBV4-1 | NA
CASSLTRAAYNEQFF | TGTGCCAGCAGCTTAACCCGCGCTGCCTACAATGAGCAGTTCTTC | NA | TRBJ2-1 | TRBV7-3 | NA
CASSPYGGGADTQYF | TGTGCCAGTAGTCCCTATGGGGGGGGCGCAGATACGCAGTATTTT | NA | TRBJ2-3 | TRBV19 | NA
CASSEARTGGYGYTF | TGTGCCAGCAGTGAAGCGAGGACAGGGGGTTATGGCTACACCTTC | NA | TRBJ1-2 | TRBV2 | TRBD1
CASSLAGGVNTEAFF | TGTGCCAGCAGCTTAGCAGGAGGGGTGAACACTGAAGCTTTCTTT | NA | TRBJ1-1 | TRBV7-6 | NA
CATSSPGLAVAYNEQFF | TGTGCCACCAGCAGCCCGGGACTAGCGGTCGCCTACAATGAGCAGTTCTTC | NA | TRBJ2-1 | TRBV15 | TRBD2
CASSSGVNYGYTF | TGTGCCAGCAGTTCAGGGGTTAACTATGGCTACACCTTC | NA | TRBJ1-2 | TRBV7-2 | NA
CASSPRGGRMMNTEAFF | TGTGCCAGTAGTCCCCGGGGAGGGAGGATGATGAACACTGAAGCTTTCTTT | few | TRBJ1-1 | TRBV19 | NA
CASSEGIWGTEKNTGELFF | TGCGCCAGCAGTGAAGGTATATGGGGGACAGAGAAAAACACCGGGGAGCTGTTTTTT | NA | TRBJ2-2 | TRBV10-1 | TRBD1
CASSFNSGNTIYF | TGTGCCAGCAGCTTCAACTCTGGAAACACCATATATTTT | NA | TRBJ1-3 | TRBV7-8 | NA
CASSARQGESYGYTF | TGTGCCAGCAGCGCCCGACAGGGGGAAAGTTATGGCTACACCTTC | once | TRBJ1-2 | TRBV7-9 | TRBD1
CASSTGTGGSYEQYF | TGTGCCAGTAGTACCGGGACAGGGGGCTCCTACGAGCAGTACTTC | NA | TRBJ2-7 | TRBV19 | TRBD1
CASKRGLAGAGVNEQFF | TGTGCCAGTAAAAGGGGGCTAGCGGGGGCCGGGGTCAATGAGCAGTTCTTC | NA | TRBJ2-1 | TRBV19 | TRBD2
CASSRRGRLEQFF | TGCGCCAGCAGCCGCCGAGGGAGGCTTGAGCAGTTCTTC | NA | TRBJ2-1 | TRBV5-1 | NA
CASSFGAGRSYEQYF | TGTGCCAGCAGCTTTGGTGCCGGGAGGTCCTACGAGCAGTACTTC | NA | TRBJ2-7 | TRBV7-8 | TRBD2
CASSQDTAGTNTGELFF | TGTGCCAGCAGCCAAGATACGGCAGGGACGAACACCGGGGAGCTGTTTTTT | NA | TRBJ2-2 | TRBV14 | NA